The 3 T cell receptor beta chains reported below all come from one sample, sequenced in a study of blood T cell repertoires in COVID-19. The repertoire was sequenced with immunoSEQ multiplex PCR; TCRdb's copy has only in-frame clones and lacks some. The sample carries some 400,000 clones, 70% to 90% recorded once. The sequenced sample consisted of peripheral blood. These receptor sequences come from a human donor in a cohort sampled during active COVID-19.

The rearrangement joins TRBV10-3 to TRBJ1-3; maybe TRBD1 (5 bases). From germline, CDR1 is ENHRY and CDR2 SYGVKD. V was shortened by 4 bases and J by 0 bases, with 7 bases between the two germline ends. There are 14 residues in the CDR3. The CDR3 spells CAISAQGSGNTIYF. DNA of the CDR3: TGTGCCATCAGTGCCCAGGGCTCTGGAAACACCATATATTTT.

The rearrangement uses TRBV5-5 and TRBJ2-3; tentative D call: TRBD2 (6 bases). The V gene lost 1 base and the J gene lost 3 bases, with 12 bases spanning the gap. The CDR3 length is 15 residues. Germline V lookup: CDR1 SGHKS, CDR2 YYEKEE (reference sequence). This CDR3 is CASSLTGEVTDTQYF. The CDR3 coding sequence is TGTGCCAGCAGCTTGACGGGAGAGGTGACAGATACGCAGTATTTT.

This chain joins TRBV6-5 and TRBJ2-7; 8 bases map to TRBD2. CDR1 and CDR2 (germline): MNHEY, SVGAGI. The CDR3 totals 16 residues. Germline trimming cut 2 bases from V and 5 bases from J; bases unmatched to any gene: 11. CDR3 in DNA: TGTGCCAGCAGTTACCGCGGACTAGCTATTTGGGACGAGCAGTACTTC. This gives the protein CASSYRGLAIWDEQYF.